This T cell receptor (beta chain) came from a study of STAT3 mutations in large granular lymphocyte leukemia. Whole-study context: Roughly 42% of treated T-LGLL patients showed hematologic response to immunosuppression. Study findings and constraints: TCR clonotype switching after therapy occurred in about 30% of the 18 patients. Every T-LGLL patient had at least one immunodominant TCRbeta clonotype. Sampling intervals varied between patients and samples.

Average productive template count per sample was roughly 38,000. Libraries were prepared by immunoSEQ multiplex PCR; TCRdb keeps only in-frame clonotypes and omits some of them. This table holds over 9,000 clones, 92% found once. The germline V gene encodes CDR1 SGHNT and CDR2 YENEEA. The CDR3 contains 16 residues. V dropped 7 bases and J dropped 3; count of bases not matched to a gene: 8. Comments on this clone: The antigen is unknown.

Input material: peripheral blood mononuclear cells. The chain is built from TRBV11-3 and TRBJ2-2; 10 bases align to TRBD1. The clonotype comes from a man aged 55 to 69 with T-cell large granular lymphocyte leukemia. Some clones in this sample may be carry-over from other donors' samples. The CDR3 sequence: CASTNEGQGYTGELFF. DNA for the CDR3: TGTGCCAGCACCAACGAGGGACAGGGGTACACCGGGGAGCTGTTTTTT.